The 13 T cell receptor beta chains reported below all come from one sample, sequenced in a study of blood T cell repertoires in COVID-19. Assay used: immunoSEQ multiplex PCR; TCRdb lists only in-frame clones, some missing. This sample has about 83,000 clones, with approximately 86% found just once. The sample was peripheral blood. These receptors originate from a woman between 45 and 60 years old with active or convalescent COVID-19.

The chain joins TRBV5-4 to TRBJ2-1; possibly TRBD2 for D (7 bases). Deletions cut 5 bases from V and 7 bases from J, with 19 bases between. Germline-derived CDR1 and CDR2 are SGHNT and YYREEE (reference sequence). CDR3 length: 15 residues. CDR3 nucleotide sequence: TGTGCCAGCAGGTGGGGGGGGCTAACCTCAAATGAGCAGTTCTTC. Translating it yields CASRWGGLTSNEQFF.

This sequence joins TRBV7-9 and TRBJ1-1, with TRBD1 identical over 10 bases. V lost 4 bases, J lost 10 bases, and 9 bases stayed unmatched. The CDR3 runs 14 residues. Germline V gene sequence: CDR1 SEHNR, CDR2 FQNEAQ (reference sequence). The CDR3 region is CASSSAPTGGTAFF. DNA of the CDR3: TGTGCCAGCAGCTCAGCACCGACAGGGGGCACAGCTTTCTTT.

This clone was observed a single time. The chain has TRBV11-2 and TRBJ1-1, with TRBD1 matching over 10 bases. V shed 4 bases, J shed 9 bases, and the junction held 5 bases outside the gene matches. CDR3 length: 13 amino acids. Germline CDR1 SGHAT, CDR2 FQNNGV. The CDR3: CASSSGQGPKAFF. As DNA, the CDR3 is TGTGCCAGCAGCTCGGGACAGGGGCCGAAAGCTTTCTTT.

This clone occurred once. The chain joins TRBV5-4 to TRBJ2-7; TRBD1 matches 7 bases. Per the germline V gene, CDR1 is SGHNT and CDR2 is YYREEE (reference sequence). CDR3 length: 13 amino acids. The V gene end was trimmed by 0 bases and the J gene end by 5 bases; junction bases not matched to a gene: 2. CDR3 amino acids: CASSLGQGDEQYF. In DNA form, the CDR3 reads TGTGCCAGCAGCTTGGGACAGGGAGACGAGCAGTACTTC. Complete variable domain (other parts from reference TRBV5-4 and TRBJ2-7): ETGVTQSPTHLIKTRGQQVTLRCSSQSGHNTVSWYQQALGQGPQFIFQYYREEENGRGNFPPRFSGLQFPNYSSELNVNALELDDSALYLCASSLGQGDEQYFGPGTRLTVT.

The chain couples TRBV2 to TRBJ2-1; 8 nucleotides match TRBD1. CDR1 is SNHLY, CDR2 FYNNEI, per germline. V trimming: 8 bases; J trimming: 7 bases; junction bases outside the gene matches: 10. The CDR3 is 14 amino acids. The CDR3 loop is CASVPDRVRNEQFF. In nucleotides, the CDR3 is TGTGCCAGCGTACCGGACAGGGTCAGGAATGAGCAGTTCTTC.

J is TRBJ1-2 and V is TRBV18; tentatively, D is TRBD1 (6 bases). The length of the CDR3 is 13 residues. Germline V gene data show CDR1 as KGHSH and CDR2 as LQKENI. The germline V and J ends were trimmed by 6 bases and 4 bases, with 12 bases remaining between them. The DNA of the CDR3 is TGTGCCAGCTCTTCACAGGGAAGCTATGGCTACACCTTC. This gives the protein CASSSQGSYGYTF.

This rearrangement joins TRBV3-1 (or the pseudogene TRBV3-2) to TRBJ1-2; D call uncertain. Trimming took off 4 bases at V and 2 bases at J, with 17 bases between the two ends. This CDR3 has 16 amino acids. CDR1 and CDR2 (germline): LGHDT, YNNKEL (reference sequence). CDR3 loop: CASSPTVRRPNYGYTF. CDR3 nucleotides: TGTGCCAGCAGCCCCACCGTTAGGAGGCCCAACTATGGCTACACCTTC.

The J gene is TRBJ1-2, the V gene TRBV5-1; maybe TRBD1 (5 bases). The CDR3 is 15 residues long. Trimming took off 2 bases at V and 7 bases at J, with 18 bases between the two ends. The germline gives CDR1 SGHRS, CDR2 YFSETQ. The CDR3 DNA reads TGCGCCAGCAGCTTCGACAGCTCCTCTTATGGTGGCTACACCTTC. This gives the protein CASSFDSSSYGGYTF.

The chain couples TRBV7-2 to TRBJ2-7; D ambiguous. The germline CDR1 and CDR2 sequences are SGHTA and FQGNSA. With 3 bases removed from V and 0 bases from J, the gap between germline ends came to 12 bases. CDR3 length: 15 residues. This CDR3 reads CASSFNRVSSYEQYF. DNA for the CDR3: TGTGCCAGCAGCTTCAACCGGGTCAGCTCCTACGAGCAGTACTTC.

The gene calls are TRBV7-8 and TRBJ1-1, with TRBD1 matching 11 bases. Germline V CDR1 and CDR2: SGHVS, FQNEAQ. The CDR3 extends over 15 amino acids. The junction had 5 bases not matched to a gene; V was cut back by 4 bases and J by 4 bases. CDR3 amino acids: CASSYRGTGGTEAFF. In DNA form, the CDR3 reads TGTGCCAGCAGCTACCGGGGGACAGGGGGCACTGAAGCTTTCTTT.

The rearrangement joins TRBV6-5 to TRBJ1-1; 9 bases are a match to TRBD1. The V and J ends lost 2 bases and 6 bases, in that order; junction bases with no gene match: 7. Germline V gene sequence: CDR1 MNHEY, CDR2 SVGAGI. The CDR3 covers 15 residues. DNA for the CDR3: TGTGCCAGCAGTTACCAAGGGACAGGGCGTTCTGAAGCTTTCTTT. Its translation: CASSYQGTGRSEAFF.

The chain joins TRBV5-4 to TRBJ1-1; D not certain. Germline CDR1 and CDR2: SGHNT and YYREEE (reference sequence). V lost 5 bases to trimming and J lost 1 base, with 9 bases between them. This CDR3 is built from 13 residues. The CDR3, as DNA: TGTGCCAGCAGTCAGACACCGAACACTGAAGCTTTCTTT. This codes for CASSQTPNTEAFF.

The chain recombines TRBV3-1 (or the pseudogene TRBV3-2) with TRBJ1-2, with no clear D. This CDR3 has 15 amino acids. The V gene lost 3 bases and the J gene lost 4 bases, with 15 bases spanning the gap. From germline, CDR1 is LGHDT and CDR2 YNNKEL (reference sequence). The DNA for the CDR3 is TGTGCCAGCAGCCAGCGGGATCTCACTCCCTATGGCTACACCTTC. It is translated as CASSQRDLTPYGYTF.